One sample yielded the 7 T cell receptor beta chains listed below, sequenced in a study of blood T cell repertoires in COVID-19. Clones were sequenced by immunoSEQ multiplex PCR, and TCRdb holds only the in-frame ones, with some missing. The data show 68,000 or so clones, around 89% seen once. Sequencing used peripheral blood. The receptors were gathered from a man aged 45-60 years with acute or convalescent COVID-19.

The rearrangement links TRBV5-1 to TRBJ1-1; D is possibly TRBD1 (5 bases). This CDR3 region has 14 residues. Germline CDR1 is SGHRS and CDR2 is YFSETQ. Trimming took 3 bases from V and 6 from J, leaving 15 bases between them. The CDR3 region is CASSWGGEGAEAFF. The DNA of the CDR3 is TGCGCCAGCAGCTGGGGGGGAGAGGGTGCTGAAGCTTTCTTT.

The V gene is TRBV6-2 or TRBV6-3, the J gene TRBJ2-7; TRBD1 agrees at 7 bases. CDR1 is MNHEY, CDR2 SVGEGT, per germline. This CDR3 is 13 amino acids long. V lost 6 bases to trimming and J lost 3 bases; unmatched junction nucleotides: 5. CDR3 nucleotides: TGTGCCAGCAGCGGACAGGCACTCTACGAGCAGTACTTC. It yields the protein CASSGQALYEQYF.

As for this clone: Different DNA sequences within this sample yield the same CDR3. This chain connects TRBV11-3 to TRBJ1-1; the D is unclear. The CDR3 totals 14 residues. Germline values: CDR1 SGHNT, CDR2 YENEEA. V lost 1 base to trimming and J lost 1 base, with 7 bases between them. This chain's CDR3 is CASSLGQANTEAFF. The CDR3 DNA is TGTGCCAGCAGCTTAGGTCAGGCGAACACTGAAGCTTTCTTT.

In DNA form, the CDR3 reads TGTGCCAGCGTACAGGGATTGAACACTGAAGCTTTCTTT. It codes for CASVQGLNTEAFF. The V gene is TRBV28, the J gene TRBJ1-1, with D perhaps matching TRBD1 (6 bases). The germline gives CDR1 MDHEN, CDR2 SYDVKM. The length of the CDR3 is 13 residues. V lost 8 bases, J lost 0 bases, and 10 bases lay in between. Together with reference TRBV28 and TRBJ1-1, the CDR3 gives the full variable domain: DVKVTQSSRYLVKRTGEKVFLECVQDMDHENMFWYRQDPGLGLRLIYFSYDVKMKEKGDIPEGYSVSREKKERFSLILESASTNQTSMYLCASVQGLNTEAFFGQGTRLTVV.

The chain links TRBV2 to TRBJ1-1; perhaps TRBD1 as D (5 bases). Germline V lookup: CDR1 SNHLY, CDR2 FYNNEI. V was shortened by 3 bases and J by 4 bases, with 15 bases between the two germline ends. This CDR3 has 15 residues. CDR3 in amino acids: CASSEWVREGTEAFF. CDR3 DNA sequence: TGTGCCAGCAGTGAGTGGGTCAGGGAGGGCACTGAAGCTTTCTTT.

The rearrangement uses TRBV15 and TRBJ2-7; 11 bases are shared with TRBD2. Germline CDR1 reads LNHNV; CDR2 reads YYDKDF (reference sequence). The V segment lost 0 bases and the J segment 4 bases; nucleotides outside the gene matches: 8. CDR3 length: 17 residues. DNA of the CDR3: TGTGCCACCAGCAGAGATAGCGGGAGGGCCTCGGGATACGAGCAGTACGTC. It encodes CATSRDSGRASGYEQYV.

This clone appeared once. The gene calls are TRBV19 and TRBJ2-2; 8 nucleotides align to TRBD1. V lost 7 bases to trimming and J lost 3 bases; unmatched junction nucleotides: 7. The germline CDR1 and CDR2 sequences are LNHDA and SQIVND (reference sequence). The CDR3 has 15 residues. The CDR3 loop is CASTVTGVDTGELFF. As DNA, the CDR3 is TGTGCCAGTACCGTGACAGGGGTTGACACCGGGGAGCTGTTTTTT.